A single sample gave rise to the 15 T cell receptor beta chains below, sequenced in a study of TIL therapy for anti-PD-1-resistant metastatic lung cancer. This was the immunoSEQ v3 assay. Some clones are missing from TCRdb's copy, which holds only in-frame ones; the method was immunoSEQ multiplex PCR. This table holds more than 45,000 clones, roughly 87% found once. Time point denoted: pre-treatment sample, taken before nivolumab and TIL therapy. The sequenced sample was blood, obtained at baseline. These receptors all come from a person aged 25 to 80 with non-small cell lung cancer.

The table lists this clone with a count of one. The chain recombines TRBV6-1 with TRBJ1-4, with D uncertain. Per the germline V gene, CDR1 is MNHNS and CDR2 is SASEGT. Deletions cut 4 bases from V and 0 bases from J, with 15 bases between. This CDR3 is built from 17 residues. CDR3: CASSGGWGIATNEKLFF. CDR3 nucleotides: TGTGCCAGCAGTGGGGGTTGGGGAATCGCAACTAATGAAAAACTGTTTTTT.

The CDR3 here is CASSQEIDTQYF. The CDR3 DNA follows: TGCGCCAGCAGCCAAGAAATAGATACGCAGTATTTT. The chain uses TRBV4-1 and TRBJ2-3; D remains unclear. This CDR3 is 12 amino acids long. The V and J ends lost 0 bases and 5 bases respectively, with 3 bases between them. Per germline, CDR1 MGHRA and CDR2 YSYEKL.

The V call is TRBV27, the J call TRBJ2-3; D unclear. Germline loops: CDR1 MNHEY, CDR2 SMNVEV (reference sequence). The length of the CDR3 is 15 residues. The V and J ends lost 4 bases and 1 base respectively, with 12 bases between them. The DNA of the CDR3 is TGTGCCAGCAGTTCCGCAAGCTGGGGCACAGATACGCAGTATTTT. As protein: CASSSASWGTDTQYF.

The rearrangement joins TRBV5-4 to TRBJ2-5; D uncertain. The V and J ends lost 4 bases and 4 bases respectively, with 8 bases between them. The CDR3 is made up of 12 amino acids. The V gene's germline CDR1 is SGHNT and CDR2 YYREEE (reference sequence). CDR3 coding DNA: TGTGCCAGCAGCATCGACGGAGAGACCCAGTACTTC. Translated: CASSIDGETQYF.

The rearrangement uses TRBV28 and TRBJ2-5, with a weak D call TRBD1 (6 bases). The CDR3 extends over 14 amino acids. Trimming pared 2 bases from V and 5 bases from J, leaving 12 bases between. Germline loops: CDR1 MDHEN, CDR2 SYDVKM. CDR3 residues: CASSLLGTRETQYF. CDR3 in DNA: TGTGCCAGCAGTTTACTGGGGACACGGGAGACCCAGTACTTC. Together with reference TRBV28 and TRBJ2-5, the CDR3 gives the full variable domain: DVKVTQSSRYLVKRTGEKVFLECVQDMDHENMFWYRQDPGLGLRLIYFSYDVKMKEKGDIPEGYSVSREKKERFSLILESASTNQTSMYLCASSLLGTRETQYFGPGTRLLVL.

The gene calls are TRBV27 and TRBJ2-7; D tentatively fits TRBD1 or TRBD2 (5 bases each). The CDR3 totals 15 residues. In germline, CDR1 is MNHEY, CDR2 SMNVEV (reference sequence). The ends were cut back, 3 bases at V and 0 bases at J, with 12 bases in the middle. The CDR3 loop reads CASSLVWGSSYEQYF. The CDR3 DNA follows: TGTGCCAGCAGTTTGGTTTGGGGGAGCTCCTACGAGCAGTACTTC.

J is TRBJ1-2 and V is TRBV6-5, with D perhaps TRBD1 (5 bases). Trimming removed 1 base at V and 4 bases at J, with 10 bases between. CDR1 and CDR2 from the germline V gene are MNHEY and SVGAGI. This CDR3 region has 14 residues. This CDR3 is CASSYWGMGYGYTF. The CDR3 DNA reads TGTGCCAGCAGTTACTGGGGGATGGGCTATGGCTACACCTTC.

The J gene is TRBJ2-5, the V gene TRBV10-3; 7 bases are shared with TRBD1. Germline V CDR1 and CDR2: ENHRY, SYGVKD. This CDR3 comprises 15 residues. Trimming at V came to 2 bases and at J to 3 bases, leaving 6 bases not matched to a gene. As DNA, the CDR3 is TGTGCCATCAGTGAGGGGACAGTAGGGGAAGAGACCCAGTACTTC. It yields the protein CAISEGTVGEETQYF.

The chain joins TRBV6-5 to TRBJ2-7, with 7 bases identical to TRBD1. V dropped 9 bases and J dropped 2; count of bases not matched to a gene: 7. CDR3 length equals 13 residues. Looked up from germline, CDR1 is MNHEY and CDR2 is SVGAGI. CDR3 bases: TGTGCCAGTTCCGGGACAGAGACCTACGAGCAGTACTTC. Its protein product is CASSGTETYEQYF.

The gene calls are TRBV28 and TRBJ1-6; D is undetermined. The CDR3 has 13 amino acids. CDR1 is MDHEN and CDR2 is SYDVKM in the germline V gene. Trimming took off 3 bases at V and 5 bases at J, with 5 bases between the two ends. The CDR3 here is CASSFADNSPLHF. The CDR3 DNA follows: TGTGCCAGCAGTTTTGCGGATAATTCACCCCTCCACTTT. Together with reference TRBV28 and TRBJ1-6, the CDR3 gives the full variable domain: DVKVTQSSRYLVKRTGEKVFLECVQDMDHENMFWYRQDPGLGLRLIYFSYDVKMKEKGDIPEGYSVSREKKERFSLILESASTNQTSMYLCASSFADNSPLHFGNGTRLTVT.

This chain joins TRBV9 and TRBJ1-3; D perhaps matches TRBD1 (5 bases). This CDR3 spans 14 amino acids. Germline loops: CDR1 SGDLS, CDR2 YYNGEE. V gave up 3 bases and J gave up 0 bases, with 7 bases separating them. Here the CDR3 DNA reads TGTGCCAGCAGCGCACAGGTCTCTGGAAACACCATATATTTT. Translated: CASSAQVSGNTIYF.

The chain has TRBV7-2 and TRBJ2-1; 11 positions match TRBD2. This CDR3 contains 15 residues. With 4 bases clipped from V and 4 bases from J, the junction kept 3 bases outside the gene matches. From germline, CDR1 is SGHTA and CDR2 FQGNSA. The CDR3 nucleotides read TGTGCCAGCAGCTCGCGACTAGCGGGGTACAATGAGCAGTTCTTC. Protein product: CASSSRLAGYNEQFF.

V gene TRBV10-1 combines with J gene TRBJ1-1; D gene uncertain. The V and J ends lost 6 bases and 9 bases respectively, with 11 bases between them. Per the germline V gene, CDR1 is WNHNN and CDR2 is SYGVQD (reference sequence). The CDR3 covers 11 residues. The CDR3 region has the DNA TGCGCCAGCAGCTTTGGGAAGCAAGCTTTCTTT. Protein: CASSFGKQAFF.

This chain links TRBV14 with TRBJ2-7; D remains unclear. The CDR3 contains 13 residues. The V gene's germline CDR1 is SGHDN and CDR2 FVKESK. Trimming left V 1 base short and J 4 bases short, with 8 bases between. CDR3: CASSQVDEYEQYF. DNA of the CDR3: TGTGCCAGCAGCCAAGTCGACGAGTACGAGCAGTACTTC.

The genes are TRBV5-6 and TRBJ1-5, with 7 bases identical to TRBD1. CDR1 and CDR2 (germline): SGHDT, YYEEEE. The CDR3 is 16 residues long. Trimming at V came to 0 bases and at J to 4 bases, leaving 7 bases not matched to a gene. The CDR3 spells CASSLGAGGWNQPQHF. Written as DNA, the CDR3 is TGTGCCAGCAGCTTGGGGGCAGGGGGATGGAATCAGCCCCAGCATTTT.